This TCR beta chain derives from a study of cytomegalovirus exposure and HLA in healthy donors. CDR3 size: 15 residues. J lost 2 bases, V lost 3 bases, and 1 base had no gene match. Germline CDR1 reads SGDLS; CDR2 reads YYNGEE. PCR used 60 Vbeta primers and 13 Jbeta primers. The method was immunoSEQ multiplex PCR; TCRdb's version includes in-frame clones alone and lacks a portion of them. The table has 170,000 or so clones, under 90% seen once. This clone was observed a few times. The V call is TRBV9, the J call TRBJ2-1; 11 nucleotides agree with TRBD2. The receptor's source is a man aged 18 to 29 in good health and CMV-seronegative. Sequencing was done on a sample of PBMCs. CDR3 sequence: CASSDSGRAYNEQFF. CDR3 DNA sequence: TGTGCCAGCAGCGATAGCGGGAGGGCCTACAATGAGCAGTTCTTC. Using reference TRBV9 and TRBJ2-1 for the parts outside the CDR3, the full variable domain is DSGVTQTPKHLITATGQRVTLRCSPRSGDLSVYWYQQSLDQGLQFLIQYYNGEERAKGNILERFSAQQFPDLHSELNLSSLELGDSALYFCASSDSGRAYNEQFFGPGTRLTVL.